A selection of T cell receptor beta chains follows, all from one sample in a study of cytomegalovirus exposure and HLA in healthy donors. Using immunoSEQ multiplex PCR, the repertoire was profiled, and TCRdb retains in-frame clones only, with some absent. The table has 150,000 to 200,000 clones, 75% to 90% seen once; the top ten hold roughly 4.5%. The specimen was PBMCs. All receptors come from a man aged 50 or older in good health and CMV-seropositive. The CDR3 runs from the conserved cysteine through the conserved F or W. D genes are given only for firm matches.

v_gene: TRBV11-1; d_gene: NA; j_gene: TRBJ1-2; CDR3aa: CASSLAGDYGYTF
v_gene: TRBV7-9; d_gene: TRBD1; j_gene: TRBJ1-4; CDR3aa: CASSLPGQGREKLFF
v_gene: TRBV4-1; d_gene: NA; j_gene: TRBJ2-2; CDR3aa: CASSRVENTGELFF
v_gene: TRBV19; d_gene: NA; j_gene: TRBJ1-5; CDR3aa: CASSSTEYSNQPQHF
v_gene: TRBV2; d_gene: TRBD1; j_gene: NA; CDR3aa: CASNDRGKTYEQYF
v_gene: TRBV5-1; d_gene: NA; j_gene: TRBJ1-1; CDR3aa: CASRWRTWNTEAFF
v_gene: TRBV5-4; d_gene: NA; j_gene: TRBJ2-1; CDR3aa: CASSLGGGQQGEQFF
v_gene: TRBV4-2; d_gene: TRBD2; j_gene: TRBJ2-5; CDR3aa: CASSQVGLAVTGETQYF
v_gene: TRBV5-4; d_gene: NA; j_gene: TRBJ2-1; CDR3aa: CASSITTETYNEQFF
v_gene: TRBV25-1; d_gene: TRBD1; j_gene: TRBJ1-1; CDR3aa: CASSETGATEAFF
v_gene: TRBV11-2; d_gene: NA; j_gene: TRBJ2-7; CDR3aa: CASSSFLQGSSYEQYF
v_gene: TRBV19; d_gene: TRBD1; j_gene: TRBJ2-5; CDR3aa: CASSNRAGGRETQYF
v_gene: TRBV7-2; d_gene: NA; j_gene: TRBJ1-6; CDR3aa: CASSLNAGKVNSPLHF
v_gene: TRBV27; d_gene: TRBD1; j_gene: TRBJ2-7; CDR3aa: CASSTGQGKITYEQYF
v_gene: TRBV28; d_gene: TRBD1; j_gene: TRBJ1-2; CDR3aa: CASRLPGQGGGGYTF
v_gene: TRBV10-2; d_gene: NA; j_gene: TRBJ2-3; CDR3aa: CASSEGGFFTDTQYF
v_gene: TRBV11-2; d_gene: NA; j_gene: TRBJ2-2; CDR3aa: CASSPGYAGELFF
v_gene: TRBV23-1; d_gene: TRBD1; j_gene: TRBJ1-6; CDR3aa: CASSPDCRGSYPKSSYNSPLHF
v_gene: TRBV19; d_gene: NA; j_gene: TRBJ2-2; CDR3aa: CASSIAAANTGELFF
v_gene: TRBV6-4; d_gene: TRBD1; j_gene: TRBJ1-2; CDR3aa: CASSQSTGGHYGYTF
v_gene: TRBV5-1; d_gene: NA; j_gene: TRBJ2-5; CDR3aa: CASSWGPTQETQYF
v_gene: TRBV9; d_gene: TRBD2; j_gene: TRBJ2-3; CDR3aa: CASSVGGLAGGADTQYF
v_gene: TRBV6-5; d_gene: NA; j_gene: TRBJ1-3; CDR3aa: CASSYSEGSGNTIYF
v_gene: TRBV6-5; d_gene: NA; j_gene: TRBJ1-1; CDR3aa: CASSSRGTEAFF
v_gene: TRBV5-4; d_gene: TRBD2; j_gene: TRBJ2-7; CDR3aa: CASSWGGTEQYF
v_gene: TRBV11-3; d_gene: TRBD1; j_gene: TRBJ2-3; CDR3aa: CASSAPGTGLDTQYF
v_gene: TRBV5-6; d_gene: NA; j_gene: TRBJ2-3; CDR3aa: CASSLGTYRDTQYF
v_gene: TRBV28; d_gene: NA; j_gene: TRBJ1-4; CDR3aa: CASSYPGVNEKLFF
v_gene: TRBV7-2; d_gene: NA; j_gene: TRBJ2-2; CDR3aa: CASSTPFSTGELFF
v_gene: TRBV7-9; d_gene: NA; j_gene: TRBJ2-5; CDR3aa: CASSKTPPETQYF
v_gene: TRBV29-1; d_gene: NA; j_gene: TRBJ1-2; CDR3aa: CSATENYGYTF
v_gene: TRBV6-5; d_gene: TRBD1; j_gene: TRBJ1-2; CDR3aa: CASSYTGQGADGYTF
v_gene: TRBV14; d_gene: NA; j_gene: TRBJ2-7; CDR3aa: CASSQGPGFYEQYF
v_gene: TRBV29-1; d_gene: NA; j_gene: TRBJ2-7; CDR3aa: CSVEQGDKYEQYF
v_gene: TRBV5-1; d_gene: TRBD2; j_gene: TRBJ2-1; CDR3aa: CASSLDGGAYNEQFF
v_gene: TRBV2; d_gene: NA; j_gene: TRBJ1-2; CDR3aa: CASMAAGHGRYTF
v_gene: TRBV28; d_gene: NA; j_gene: TRBJ1-3; CDR3aa: CASSPLNSGNTIYF
v_gene: TRBV5-3; d_gene: TRBD2; j_gene: TRBJ2-7; CDR3aa: CARRPGTSGFSYEQYF
v_gene: TRBV2; d_gene: TRBD2; j_gene: TRBJ2-7; CDR3aa: CASVTGLGPYEQYF
v_gene: TRBV28; d_gene: TRBD1; j_gene: TRBJ1-4; CDR3aa: CASSLGQGGTNEKLFF
v_gene: TRBV28; d_gene: NA; j_gene: TRBJ2-2; CDR3aa: CASKDEQGRNTGELFF
v_gene: TRBV2; d_gene: NA; j_gene: TRBJ2-3; CDR3aa: CASSANRADTQYF
v_gene: TRBV11-2; d_gene: TRBD2; j_gene: TRBJ2-1; CDR3aa: CASSLEGGRWNEQFF
v_gene: TRBV30; d_gene: NA; j_gene: TRBJ2-2; CDR3aa: CAWSVLPWATGELFF
v_gene: TRBV30; d_gene: NA; j_gene: TRBJ1-5; CDR3aa: CAWKPEGQPQHF
v_gene: TRBV7-3; d_gene: TRBD2; j_gene: TRBJ2-7; CDR3aa: CASSLKSGGPYEQYF
v_gene: TRBV5-1; d_gene: NA; j_gene: TRBJ2-7; CDR3aa: CASSLEARGGNEQYF
v_gene: TRBV7-9; d_gene: NA; j_gene: TRBJ2-7; CDR3aa: CASSPNSQGLSYEQYF
v_gene: TRBV19; d_gene: TRBD1; j_gene: TRBJ2-7; CDR3aa: CASSPDRAYEQYF
v_gene: TRBV9; d_gene: TRBD2; j_gene: TRBJ2-5; CDR3aa: CASSARTSGRASQETQYF